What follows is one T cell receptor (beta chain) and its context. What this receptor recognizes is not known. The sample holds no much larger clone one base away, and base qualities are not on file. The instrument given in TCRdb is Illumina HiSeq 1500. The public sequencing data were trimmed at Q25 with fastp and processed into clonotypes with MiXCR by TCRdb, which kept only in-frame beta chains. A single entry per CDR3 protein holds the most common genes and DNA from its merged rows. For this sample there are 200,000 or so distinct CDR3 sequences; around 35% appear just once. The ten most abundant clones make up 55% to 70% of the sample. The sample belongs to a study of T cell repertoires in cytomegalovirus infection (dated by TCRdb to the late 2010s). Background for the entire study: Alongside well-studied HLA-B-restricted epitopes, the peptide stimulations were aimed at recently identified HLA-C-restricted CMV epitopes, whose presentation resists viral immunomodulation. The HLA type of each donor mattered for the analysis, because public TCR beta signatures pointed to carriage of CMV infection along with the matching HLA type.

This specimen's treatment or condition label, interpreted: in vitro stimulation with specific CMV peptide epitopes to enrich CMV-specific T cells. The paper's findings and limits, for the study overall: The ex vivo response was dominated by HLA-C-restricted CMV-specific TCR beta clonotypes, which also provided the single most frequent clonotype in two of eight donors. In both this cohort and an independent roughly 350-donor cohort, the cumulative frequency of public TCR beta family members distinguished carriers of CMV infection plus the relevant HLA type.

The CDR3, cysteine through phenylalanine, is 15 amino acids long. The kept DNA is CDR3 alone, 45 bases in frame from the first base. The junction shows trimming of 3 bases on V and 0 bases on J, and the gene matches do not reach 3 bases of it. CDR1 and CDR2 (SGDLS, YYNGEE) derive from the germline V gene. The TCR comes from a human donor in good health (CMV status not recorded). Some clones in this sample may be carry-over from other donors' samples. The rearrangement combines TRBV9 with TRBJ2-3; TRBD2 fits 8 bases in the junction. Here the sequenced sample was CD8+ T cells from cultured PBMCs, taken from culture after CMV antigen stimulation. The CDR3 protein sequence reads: CASSAQRGSTDTQYF. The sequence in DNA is TGTGCCAGCAGCGCTCAGCGGGGGAGCACAGATACGCAGTATTTT.